The 3 T cell receptor beta chains below were found in one sample sequenced in a study of a mutant IDH1 vaccine in newly diagnosed glioma. Assay: immunoSEQ multiplex PCR; the TCRdb copy retains only in-frame clones and omits some. The sample contains fewer than 100,000 clones, 70% to 90% of which appear only once. Time point indicated: baseline, week 1 (first vaccination visit). Treatment noted: pre-vaccination baseline after standard-of-care therapy. Sequences were derived from PBMCs, sampled from a glioma patient treated with radiotherapy, temozolomide or both. All receptors derive from a woman in her 50s with glioma.

The V call is TRBV19, the J call TRBJ1-3; no reliable D call. The CDR3 runs to 13 residues. V lost 7 bases and J lost 2, with 9 bases in between. Per germline, CDR1 LNHDA and CDR2 SQIVND (reference sequence). This CDR3 is CASTLTPGNTIYF. CDR3 bases: TGTGCCAGTACTCTGACCCCTGGAAACACCATATATTTT. Complete variable domain (other parts from reference TRBV19 and TRBJ1-3): DGGITQSPKYLFRKEGQNVTLSCEQNLNHDAMYWYRQDPGQGLRLIYYSQIVNDFQKGDIAEGYSVSREKKESFPLTVTSAQKNPTAFYLCASTLTPGNTIYFGEGSWLTVV.

A single count supports this clone. This chain uses TRBV29-1 with TRBJ2-7, with 7 positions matching TRBD1. Germline lookup yields CDR1 SQVTM and CDR2 ANQGSEA. The CDR3 spans 13 residues. V was clipped by 3 bases and J by 6 bases; unmatched bases: 8. The CDR3: CSVDDRASSEQYF. In DNA, the CDR3 is TGCAGCGTTGACGACAGGGCCAGCAGCGAGCAGTACTTC.

This chain joins TRBV7-8 and TRBJ2-1; 7 bases are shared with TRBD1. The trim removed 1 base at V and 4 bases at J, leaving 4 bases unmatched. The CDR3 loop spans 15 amino acids. Germline lookup yields CDR1 SGHVS and CDR2 FQNEAQ. The CDR3 coding sequence is TGTGCCAGCAGCTTAGAAGGACAGGTATACAATGAGCAGTTCTTC. This sequence encodes CASSLEGQVYNEQFF.